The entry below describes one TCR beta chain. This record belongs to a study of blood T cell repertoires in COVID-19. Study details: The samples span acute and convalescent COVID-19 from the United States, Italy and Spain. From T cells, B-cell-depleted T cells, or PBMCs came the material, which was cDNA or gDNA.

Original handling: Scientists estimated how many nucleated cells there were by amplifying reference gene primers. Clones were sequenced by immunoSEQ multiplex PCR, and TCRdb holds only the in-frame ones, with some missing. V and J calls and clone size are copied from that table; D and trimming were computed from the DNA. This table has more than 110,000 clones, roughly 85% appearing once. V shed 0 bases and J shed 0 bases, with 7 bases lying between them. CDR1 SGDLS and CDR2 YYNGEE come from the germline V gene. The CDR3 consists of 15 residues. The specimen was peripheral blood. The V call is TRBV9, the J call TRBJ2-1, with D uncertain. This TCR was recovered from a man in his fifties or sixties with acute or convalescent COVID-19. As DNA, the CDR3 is TGTGCCAGCAGCGTAGATATCGGCTCCTACAATGAGCAGTTCTTC. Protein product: CASSVDIGSYNEQFF.